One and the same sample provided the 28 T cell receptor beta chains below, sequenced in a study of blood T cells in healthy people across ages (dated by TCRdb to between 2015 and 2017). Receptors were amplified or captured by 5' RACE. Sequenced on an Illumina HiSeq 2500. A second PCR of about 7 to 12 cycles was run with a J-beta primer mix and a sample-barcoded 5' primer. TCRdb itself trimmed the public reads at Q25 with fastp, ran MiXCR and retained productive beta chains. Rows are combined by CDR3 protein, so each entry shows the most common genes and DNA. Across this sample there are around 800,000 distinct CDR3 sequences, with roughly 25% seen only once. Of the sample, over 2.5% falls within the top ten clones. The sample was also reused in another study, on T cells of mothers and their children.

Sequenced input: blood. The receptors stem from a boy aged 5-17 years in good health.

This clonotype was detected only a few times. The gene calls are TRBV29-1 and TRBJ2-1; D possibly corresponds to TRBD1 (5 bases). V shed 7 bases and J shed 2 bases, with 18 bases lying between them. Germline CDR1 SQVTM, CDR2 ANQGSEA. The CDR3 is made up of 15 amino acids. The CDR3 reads CSAKKRGSTYNEQFF. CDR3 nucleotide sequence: TGCAGCGCCAAGAAAAGGGGTAGCACCTACAATGAGCAGTTCTTC.

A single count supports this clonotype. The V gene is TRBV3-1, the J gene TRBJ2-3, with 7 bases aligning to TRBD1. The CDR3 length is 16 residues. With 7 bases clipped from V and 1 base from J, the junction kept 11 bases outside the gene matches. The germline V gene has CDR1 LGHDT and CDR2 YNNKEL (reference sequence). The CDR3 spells CASTRYRDRGTDTQYF. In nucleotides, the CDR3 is TGTGCCAGCACCCGATACCGGGACAGAGGCACAGATACGCAGTATTTT.

The chain's CDR3 is CSARRAGGVTDTQYF. The CDR3 nucleotides are TGCAGTGCTAGGCGAGCGGGAGGAGTCACAGATACGCAGTATTTT. The chain recombines TRBV20-1 with TRBJ2-3, with 9 bases that match TRBD2. CDR1 is DFQATT, CDR2 SNEGSKA, per germline (reference sequence). The CDR3 is made up of 15 amino acids. V shed 3 bases, J shed 2 bases, and the junction held 6 bases outside the gene matches.

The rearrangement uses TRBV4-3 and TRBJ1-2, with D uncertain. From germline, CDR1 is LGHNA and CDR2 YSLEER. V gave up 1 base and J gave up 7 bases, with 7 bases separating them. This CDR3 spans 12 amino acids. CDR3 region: CASSQAGAGYTF. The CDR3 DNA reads TGCGCCAGCAGCCAAGCAGGAGCTGGCTACACCTTC.

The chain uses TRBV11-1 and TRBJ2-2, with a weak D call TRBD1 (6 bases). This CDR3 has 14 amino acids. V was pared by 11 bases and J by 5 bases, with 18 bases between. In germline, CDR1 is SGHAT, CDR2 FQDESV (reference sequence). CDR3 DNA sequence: TGTGCCGTTGGAGACAGGTCGAGAACCGGGGAGCTGTTTTTT. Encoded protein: CAVGDRSRTGELFF.

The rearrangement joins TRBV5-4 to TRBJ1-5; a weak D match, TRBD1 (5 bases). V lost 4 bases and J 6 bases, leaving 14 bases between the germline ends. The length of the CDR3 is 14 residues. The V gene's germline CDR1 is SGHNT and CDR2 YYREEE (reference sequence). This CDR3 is CASSMGPGSQPQHF. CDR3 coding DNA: TGTGCCAGCAGCATGGGACCGGGGAGTCAGCCCCAGCATTTT.

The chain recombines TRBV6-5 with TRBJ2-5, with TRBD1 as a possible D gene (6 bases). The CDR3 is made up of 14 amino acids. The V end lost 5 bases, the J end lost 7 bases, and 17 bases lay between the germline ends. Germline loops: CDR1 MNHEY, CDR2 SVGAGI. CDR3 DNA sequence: TGTGCCAGCAGTGACAGGCTAGGTATTGGGACCCAGTACTTC. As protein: CASSDRLGIGTQYF.

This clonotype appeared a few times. CDR3 nucleotide sequence: TGTGCCAGCAGCACGACCGGGACATACGACACTGAAGCTTTCTTT. Translating it yields CASSTTGTYDTEAFF. The chain recombines TRBV6-1 with TRBJ1-1, with D possibly being TRBD1 (6 bases). V was shortened by 6 bases and J by 3 bases, with 17 bases between the two germline ends. The CDR3 spans 15 residues. Germline V gene lookup returns CDR1 MNHNS and CDR2 SASEGT.

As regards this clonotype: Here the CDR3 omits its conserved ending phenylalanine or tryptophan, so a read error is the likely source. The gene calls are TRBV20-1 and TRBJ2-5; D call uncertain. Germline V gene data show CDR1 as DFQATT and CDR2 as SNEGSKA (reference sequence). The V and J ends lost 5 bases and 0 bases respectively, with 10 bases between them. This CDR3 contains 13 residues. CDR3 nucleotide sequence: TGCAGTGCTGGCGGCTTGTACCAAGAGACCCAGTACCTC. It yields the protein CSAGGLYQETQYL.

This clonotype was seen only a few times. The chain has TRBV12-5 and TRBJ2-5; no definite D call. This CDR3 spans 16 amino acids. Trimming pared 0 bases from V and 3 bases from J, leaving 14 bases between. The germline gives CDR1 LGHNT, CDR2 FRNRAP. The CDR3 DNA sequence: TGTGCTAGTGGTTTGGTAAGCTACTGGACGGAAGAGACCCAGTACTTC. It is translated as CASGLVSYWTEETQYF.

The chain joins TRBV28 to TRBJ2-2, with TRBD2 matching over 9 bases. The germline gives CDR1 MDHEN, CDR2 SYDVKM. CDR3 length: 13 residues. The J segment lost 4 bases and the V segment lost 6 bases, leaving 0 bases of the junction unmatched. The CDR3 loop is CASRREGTGELFF. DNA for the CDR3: TGTGCCAGCAGGCGGGAGGGCACCGGGGAGCTGTTTTTT.

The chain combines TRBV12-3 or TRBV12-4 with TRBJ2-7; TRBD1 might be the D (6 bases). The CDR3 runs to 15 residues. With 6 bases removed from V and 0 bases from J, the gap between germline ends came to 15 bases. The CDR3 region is CASRIHRASSYEQYF. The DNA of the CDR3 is TGTGCCAGCAGAATCCACAGGGCCAGCTCCTACGAGCAGTACTTC.

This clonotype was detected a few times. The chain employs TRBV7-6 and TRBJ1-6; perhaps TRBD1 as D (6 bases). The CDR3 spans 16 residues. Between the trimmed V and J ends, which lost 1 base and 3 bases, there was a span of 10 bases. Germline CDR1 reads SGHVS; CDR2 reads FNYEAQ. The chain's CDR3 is CASSLGTGHYNSPLHF. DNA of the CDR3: TGTGCCAGCAGCTTAGGGACGGGACACTATAATTCACCCCTCCACTTT.

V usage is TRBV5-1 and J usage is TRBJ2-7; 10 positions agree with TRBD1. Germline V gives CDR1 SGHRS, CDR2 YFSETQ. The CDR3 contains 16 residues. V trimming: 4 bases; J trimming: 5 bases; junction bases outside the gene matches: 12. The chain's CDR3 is CASSPGGQGVIDEQYF. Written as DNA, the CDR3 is TGCGCCAGCAGCCCGGGTGGACAGGGGGTTATCGACGAGCAGTACTTC.

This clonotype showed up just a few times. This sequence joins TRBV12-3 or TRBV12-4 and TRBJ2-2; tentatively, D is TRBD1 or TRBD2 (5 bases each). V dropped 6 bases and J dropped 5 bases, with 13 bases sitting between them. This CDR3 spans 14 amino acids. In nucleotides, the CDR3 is TGTGCCAGCAGAGGGGTACCGGGGACCGGGGAGCTGTTTTTT. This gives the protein CASRGVPGTGELFF.

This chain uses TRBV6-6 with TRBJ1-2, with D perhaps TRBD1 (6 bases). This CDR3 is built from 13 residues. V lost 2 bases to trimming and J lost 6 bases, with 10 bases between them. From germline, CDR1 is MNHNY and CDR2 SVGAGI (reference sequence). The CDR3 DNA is TGTGCCAGCAGTTACCCTAGGGGGAATGGCTACACCTTC. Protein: CASSYPRGNGYTF.

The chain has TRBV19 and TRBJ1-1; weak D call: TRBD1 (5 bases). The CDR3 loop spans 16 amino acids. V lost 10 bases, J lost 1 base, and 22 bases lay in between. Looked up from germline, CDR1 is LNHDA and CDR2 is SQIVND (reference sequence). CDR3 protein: CATTKRRGPPNTEAFF. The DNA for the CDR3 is TGTGCCACTACGAAGCGCCGGGGCCCGCCGAACACTGAAGCTTTCTTT.

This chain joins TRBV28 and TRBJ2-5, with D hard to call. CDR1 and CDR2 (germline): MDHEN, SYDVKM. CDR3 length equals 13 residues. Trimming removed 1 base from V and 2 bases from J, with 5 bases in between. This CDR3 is CASSLFKQETQYF. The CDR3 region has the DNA TGTGCCAGCAGTTTATTTAAGCAAGAGACCCAGTACTTC.

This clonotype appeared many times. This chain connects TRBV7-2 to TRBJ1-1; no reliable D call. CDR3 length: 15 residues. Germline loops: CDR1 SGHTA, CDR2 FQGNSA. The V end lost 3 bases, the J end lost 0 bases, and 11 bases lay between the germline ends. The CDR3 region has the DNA TGTGCCAGCAGCTTTCTCGCGGGGATGAACACTGAAGCTTTCTTT. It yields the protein CASSFLAGMNTEAFF.

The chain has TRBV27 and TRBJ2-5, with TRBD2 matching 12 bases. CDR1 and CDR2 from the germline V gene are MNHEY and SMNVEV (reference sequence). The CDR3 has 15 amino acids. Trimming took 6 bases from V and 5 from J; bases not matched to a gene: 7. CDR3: CASRGLAGLEETQYF. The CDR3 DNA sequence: TGTGCCAGCAGAGGACTAGCGGGGTTAGAGGAGACCCAGTACTTC.

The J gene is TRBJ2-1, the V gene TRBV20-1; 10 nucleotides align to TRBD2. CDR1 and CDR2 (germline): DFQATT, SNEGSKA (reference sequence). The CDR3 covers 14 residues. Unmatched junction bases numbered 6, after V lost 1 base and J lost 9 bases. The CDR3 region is CSARGTSGRSEQFF. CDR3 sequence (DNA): TGCAGTGCTAGAGGGACTAGCGGAAGAAGTGAGCAGTTCTTC.

The CDR3, as DNA: TGCAGCTTCCGGCCCGCGGCAACTAATGAAAAACTGTTTTTT. Protein product: CSFRPAATNEKLFF. The V call is TRBV29-1, the J call TRBJ1-4; D unresolved. The CDR3 loop spans 14 amino acids. V lost 8 bases, J lost 0 bases, and 13 bases lay in between. Looked up from germline, CDR1 is SQVTM and CDR2 is ANQGSEA.

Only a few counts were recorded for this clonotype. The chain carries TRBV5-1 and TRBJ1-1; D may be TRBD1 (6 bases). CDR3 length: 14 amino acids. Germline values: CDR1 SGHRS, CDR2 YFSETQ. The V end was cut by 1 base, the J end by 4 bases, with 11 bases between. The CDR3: CASSLNREGTEAFF. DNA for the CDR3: TGCGCCAGCAGCTTGAACAGGGAGGGCACTGAAGCTTTCTTT.

This chain's CDR3 is CAISEQLAGVGDETQYF. CDR3 sequence (DNA): TGTGCCATCAGTGAGCAACTAGCGGGGGTAGGAGATGAGACCCAGTACTTC. This sequence joins TRBV10-3 and TRBJ2-1, with TRBD2 identical over 11 bases. The end of the DNA is better explained by TRBJ2-5, so the J call may be wrong. The CDR3 runs 17 residues. Germline V gene lookup returns CDR1 ENHRY and CDR2 SYGVKD.

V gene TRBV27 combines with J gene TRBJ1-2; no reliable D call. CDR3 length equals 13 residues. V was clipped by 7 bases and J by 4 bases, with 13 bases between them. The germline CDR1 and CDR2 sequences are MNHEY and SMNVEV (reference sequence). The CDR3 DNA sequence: TGTGCCAGCAATTCCGCCGGAGGCTATGGCTACACCTTC. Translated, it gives CASNSAGGYGYTF.

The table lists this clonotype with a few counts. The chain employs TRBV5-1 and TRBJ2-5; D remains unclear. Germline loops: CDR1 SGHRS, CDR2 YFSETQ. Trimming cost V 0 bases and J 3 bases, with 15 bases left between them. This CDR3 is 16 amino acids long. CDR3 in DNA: TGCGCCAGCAGCTTGGAATCTCCCATCAATGAAGAGACCCAGTACTTC. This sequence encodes CASSLESPINEETQYF.

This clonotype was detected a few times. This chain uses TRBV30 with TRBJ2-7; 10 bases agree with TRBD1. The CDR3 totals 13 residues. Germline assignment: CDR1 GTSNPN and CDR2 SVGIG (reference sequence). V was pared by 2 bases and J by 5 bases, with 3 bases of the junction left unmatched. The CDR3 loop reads CAWSRTGGNEQYF. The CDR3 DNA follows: TGTGCCTGGAGTCGGACAGGGGGGAACGAGCAGTACTTC.

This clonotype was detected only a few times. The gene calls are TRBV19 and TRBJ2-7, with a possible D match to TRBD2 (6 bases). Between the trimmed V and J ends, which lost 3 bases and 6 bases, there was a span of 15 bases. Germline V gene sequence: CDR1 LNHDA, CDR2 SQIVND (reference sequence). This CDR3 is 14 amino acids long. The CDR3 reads CASSIGGAASEQYF. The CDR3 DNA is TGTGCCAGTAGTATCGGCGGGGCTGCGTCCGAGCAGTACTTC.